These 31 T cell receptor beta chains share one sample of origin, sequenced in a study of CD8+CD57+ T cells in acquired aplastic anemia. The template for TCR beta VDJ and CDR3 sequence profiling was genomic DNA. TCRdb re-derived calls from the reads in MiXCR, one entry per CDR3 protein. Of roughly 420,000 distinct CDR3 sequences in the sample, just under 70% were seen once. The sample consisted of sorted CD4+, CD8+, or CD8+CD57+ T cells (not recorded which) from PBMCs. The source is a human donor in good health, serving as a control.

A word on this clonotype: This CDR3 is missing its conserved last phenylalanine or tryptophan, likely due to a read error. The DNA is left out, because the CDR3 cannot be placed on it with certainty; the CDR3 is given as TCRdb lists it. The chain is built from TRBV19 and TRBJ1-2; the D segment call TRBD1 is taken from the table without a DNA check. CDR1 and CDR2 (germline): LNHDA, SQIVND (reference sequence). Both ends counted, the CDR3 spans 15 residues. The CDR3 sequence is CASQDGQGDDYTFSS.

The J gene is TRBJ1-2, the V gene TRBV29-1; D remains unclear. From germline, CDR1 is SQVTM and CDR2 ANQGSEA. Trimming shortened V by 8 bases and J by 6 bases, and 10 bases separated the two germline ends. The CDR3 spans 10 residues. The DNA for the CDR3 is TGCAGCACGTACGACAATGGCTACACCTTC. Translating it yields CSTYDNGYTF.

This clonotype was recorded a few times. V gene TRBV30 combines with J gene TRBJ2-5; TRBD1 aligns across 7 bases. V trimming: 4 bases; J trimming: 0 bases; junction bases outside the gene matches: 8. The V gene's germline CDR1 is GTSNPN and CDR2 SVGIG (reference sequence). This CDR3 is 15 amino acids long. The CDR3 region has the DNA TGTGCCTGGACCCCATCCGGGACAGACCAAGAGACCCAGTACTTC. Protein product: CAWTPSGTDQETQYF.

Remarks on this clonotype: A much larger clonotype is one base distant, so this may be a read error. CDR3 bases: TGTGCCAGCAGCCAAACGGGCAGAAACTCTGGAAACACCATATATTTT. Its translation is CASSQTGRNSGNTIYF. The chain uses TRBV3-1 and TRBJ1-3, with D unresolved. The length of the CDR3 is 16 residues. V lost 2 bases and J 0 bases, leaving 11 bases between the germline ends. In germline, CDR1 is LGHDT, CDR2 YNNKEL (reference sequence).

The chain links TRBV20-1 to TRBJ1-2; D possibly corresponds to TRBD1 (6 bases). CDR3 length equals 12 residues. V was trimmed by 6 bases and J by 4 bases, leaving 12 bases between them. Germline V gene sequence: CDR1 DFQATT, CDR2 SNEGSKA (reference sequence). The CDR3 DNA follows: TGCAGTGCATTTCGGGACACCTATGGCTACACCTTC. Encoded protein: CSAFRDTYGYTF.

The V gene is TRBV5-6, the J gene TRBJ2-7; 7 bases are shared with TRBD1. Germline assignment: CDR1 SGHDT and CDR2 YYEEEE. With 2 bases clipped from V and 2 bases from J, the junction kept 7 bases outside the gene matches. The CDR3 is made up of 15 amino acids. The CDR3 protein is CASSLGTGTAYEQYF. In DNA, the CDR3 is TGTGCCAGCAGCTTAGGGACCGGGACAGCCTACGAGCAGTACTTC. The full variable domain, its missing parts supplied by reference TRBV5-6 and TRBJ2-7, is DAGVTQSPTHLIKTRGQQVTLRCSPKSGHDTVSWYQQALGQGPQFIFQYYEEEERQRGNFPDRFSGHQFPNYSSELNVNALLLGDSALYLCASSLGTGTAYEQYFGPGTRLTVT.

Concerning this clonotype itself: One junction end does not reproduce the germline sequence, and a read error may be involved. The rearrangement links TRBV14 to TRBJ2-7; TRBD1 might be the D (6 bases). The CDR3 totals 14 residues. The V gene's germline CDR1 is SGHDN and CDR2 FVKESK. CDR3: CASCQGSGSTDTHF. In DNA form, the CDR3 reads TGTGCCAGCTGCCAGGGGAGCGGAAGCACAGATACGCACTTC.

The chain recombines TRBV6-6 with TRBJ1-6; 11 bases map to TRBD1. The CDR3 is made up of 15 amino acids. V shed 8 bases and J 7 bases; nucleotides not matched to a gene: 7. Germline V CDR1 and CDR2: MNHNY, SVGAGI (reference sequence). CDR3 in DNA: TGTGCCAGCCTTAGGGGACAGGGGGGAAATTCACCCCTCCACTTT. This gives the protein CASLRGQGGNSPLHF.

This clonotype was found once. One end of the junction varies from germline; a read error may be responsible. The rearrangement uses TRBV11-2 and TRBJ2-7, with 11 bases matching TRBD2. CDR3 length: 11 residues. Germline V gene sequence: CDR1 SGHAT, CDR2 FQNNGV. This CDR3 reads CASSLQLAGDF. CDR3 nucleotides: TGTGCCAGCAGCTTACAACTAGCGGGAGACTTC.

This clonotype was counted many times. J is TRBJ1-5 and V is TRBV12-3 or TRBV12-4; D is undetermined. Trimming removed 2 bases at V and 7 bases at J, with 12 bases between. The CDR3 spans 14 residues. CDR3 DNA sequence: TGTGCCAGCAGTTTACAAAAGGGTCGGCAGCCCCAGCATTTT. It specifies CASSLQKGRQPQHF.

As concerns this clonotype: The junction shows a germline mismatch at one end, possibly a read error. The V and J genes are TRBV9 and TRBJ1-5; 9 bases line up with TRBD1. This CDR3 comprises 14 residues. Germline V lookup: CDR1 SGDLS, CDR2 YYNGEE. The CDR3 DNA reads TGTGCCAGCAGCGTAGGGCCGGGACAGGGCACCTACGATTTT. Protein: CASSVGPGQGTYDF.

Regarding this clonotype: The junction and the germline gene differ at one end; a read error may be behind it. The chain links TRBV7-2 to TRBJ2-1; 16 bases map to TRBD2. Germline lookup yields CDR1 SGHTA and CDR2 FQGNSA. The CDR3 loop spans 16 amino acids. The CDR3 coding sequence is TGCGCCAGCAGGTCGGGACTAGCGGGGGGGCCTTTGGAGCAGTTCTTC. Encoded protein: CASRSGLAGGPLEQFF.

As regards this clonotype: At one end, the junction sequence differs from germline, possibly due to a read error. The rearrangement links TRBV10-2 to TRBJ2-3; a possible D gene is TRBD1 (5 bases). The CDR3 loop spans 14 amino acids. The V gene's germline CDR1 is WSHSY and CDR2 SAAADI. CDR3 bases: TGCGCCATCAGTGACGACAGTAGCAGAGATCCGCAGTATTTT. This codes for CAISDDSSRDPQYF.

Of note for this clonotype: The final CDR3 position lacks the conserved phenylalanine or tryptophan, pointing to a likely read error. It is unclear where the CDR3 begins or ends on the DNA, so no DNA is shown, and the CDR3 is as TCRdb lists it. The chain combines TRBV7-8 with TRBJ1-5; TRBD1 is taken as the D call from the table, unchecked against the DNA. Both ends counted, the CDR3 spans 13 residues. Germline V gives CDR1 SGHVS, CDR2 FQNEAQ. CDR3 sequence: CASIEDRAGTGEL.

V usage is TRBV7-3 and J usage is TRBJ1-1, with TRBD1 as a possible D gene (5 bases). Germline V gene data show CDR1 as SGHTA and CDR2 as FQGTGA. Trimming cost V 6 bases and J 6 bases, with 14 bases left between them. CDR3 size: 13 residues. The chain's CDR3 is CASSYMGGAEAFF. CDR3 DNA: TGTGCCAGCAGTTATATGGGGGGAGCTGAAGCTTTCTTT.

This clonotype was recorded many times. V and J are TRBV2 and TRBJ1-5; tentative D call: TRBD1 (5 bases). Per germline, CDR1 SNHLY and CDR2 FYNNEI. The CDR3 contains 15 residues. V was trimmed by 5 bases and J by 6 bases, leaving 17 bases between them. CDR3 protein: CASSRGRDSGQPQHF. CDR3 DNA sequence: TGTGCCAGCAGTAGGGGCAGGGATAGCGGTCAGCCCCAGCATTTT. Based on the CDR3 plus reference TRBV2 and TRBJ1-5, the full variable domain is EPEVTQTPSHQVTQMGQEVILRCVPISNHLYFYWYRQILGQKVEFLVSFYNNEISEKSEIFDDQFSVERPDGSNFTLKIRSTKLEDSAMYFCASSRGRDSGQPQHFGDGTRLSIL.

This chain joins TRBV19 and TRBJ2-1; D unresolved. Trimming shortened V by 4 bases and J by 7 bases, and 11 bases separated the two germline ends. Germline lookup yields CDR1 LNHDA and CDR2 SQIVND (reference sequence). The CDR3 covers 13 residues. The CDR3 nucleotides are TGTGCCAGTAGTACGACACTCAGTAATGAGCAGTTCTTC. Residues: CASSTTLSNEQFF.

Worth noting for this clonotype: The junction departs from germline at one end; a sequencing error may be responsible. This rearrangement joins TRBV5-1 to TRBJ1-5; tentatively, D is TRBD1 (5 bases). The CDR3 extends over 15 amino acids. CDR1 is SGHRS, CDR2 YFSETQ, per germline. The CDR3 DNA reads as TGCGCCAGCAGTTTGGAGGCTGCGGGGGAAGAGACCCAGCATTTT. Amino acid sequence: CASSLEAAGEETQHF.

Many counts were recorded for this clonotype. The chain combines TRBV19 with TRBJ1-6; 12 positions match TRBD1. J gave up 9 bases and V 7 bases, and 7 bases lay outside the gene matches. The CDR3 runs to 15 residues. Germline V lookup: CDR1 LNHDA, CDR2 SQIVND (reference sequence). CDR3 coding DNA: TGTGCCAGTACCCCACGGGGACAGGGGGCTTCACCCCTCCACTTT. Its protein product is CASTPRGQGASPLHF.

In the case of this clonotype: At one end the junction does not follow the germline gene, possibly because of a read error. V usage is TRBV15 and J usage is TRBJ1-1; 11 bases agree with TRBD1. The germline V gene has CDR1 LNHNV and CDR2 YYDKDF (reference sequence). The CDR3 spans 16 residues. CDR3 coding DNA: TGTGCCAGCAGCAGAGGGACAGGGGGGATGGACAATGACGCTTTCTTT. As protein: CASSRGTGGMDNDAFF.

The chain links TRBV7-2 to TRBJ1-4; D is unclear. Germline V CDR1 and CDR2: SGHTA, FQGNSA. The CDR3 runs 15 residues. Trimming shortened V by 3 bases and J by 14 bases, and 22 bases separated the two germline ends. CDR3 nucleotides: TGTGCCAGCAGCTTGGGTGATACTACTATCGAAGAGCTGTTTTTT. It codes for CASSLGDTTIEELFF. The whole variable domain, remainder taken from reference TRBV7-2 and TRBJ1-4, is GAGVSQSPSNKVTEKGKDVELRCDPISGHTALYWYRQSLGQGLEFLIYFQGNSAPDKSGLPSDRFSAERTGGSVSTLTIQRTQQEDSAVYLCASSLGDTTIEELFFGSGTQLSVL.

A few counts support this clonotype. The chain employs TRBV20-1 and TRBJ2-3; no clear D. Deletions cut 3 bases from V and 2 bases from J, with 9 bases between. Germline lookup yields CDR1 DFQATT and CDR2 SNEGSKA (reference sequence). This CDR3 is built from 13 residues. CDR3 protein: CSASGTLTDTQYF. In DNA form, the CDR3 reads TGCAGTGCTAGTGGAACCCTCACAGATACGCAGTATTTT.

This clonotype was recorded once. The chain combines TRBV20-1 with TRBJ2-5; 12 nucleotides line up with TRBD2. Germline assignment: CDR1 DFQATT and CDR2 SNEGSKA (reference sequence). Trimming cost V 6 bases and J 5 bases; bases outside gene matches: 13. The length of the CDR3 is 16 residues. Here the CDR3 reads CSADSGLAGSIETQYF. The CDR3, as DNA: TGCAGTGCGGATTCTGGACTAGCGGGGTCCATCGAGACCCAGTACTTC.

CDR3 sequence reads: CASRRSGGLYEQYF. CDR3 coding DNA: TGTGCCAGCAGAAGAAGTGGGGGCTTGTACGAGCAGTACTTC. The V gene is TRBV25-1, the J gene TRBJ2-7, with a tentative D call TRBD1 (6 bases). Per the germline V gene, CDR1 is MGHDK and CDR2 is SYGVNS. V lost 6 bases and J 4 bases, leaving 16 bases between the germline ends. The CDR3 is made up of 14 amino acids.

In the case of this clonotype: The junction differs from germline at one of its ends, possibly a read error. The gene calls are TRBV2 and TRBJ2-6; maybe TRBD1 (6 bases). The CDR3 consists of 14 residues. Germline CDR1 SNHLY, CDR2 FYNNEI. CDR3 sequence (DNA): TGTGCCAGGGCCAGGGGCTCTGGGGCCAACGACCTGTATTTC. Amino acid sequence: CARARGSGANDLYF.

This clonotype occurred a few times. The V call is TRBV6-4, the J call TRBJ2-1, with D perhaps matching TRBD1 or TRBD2 (5 bases each). This CDR3 has 16 amino acids. The germline V gene has CDR1 MRHNA and CDR2 SNTAGT. The germline V and J ends were trimmed by 3 bases and 2 bases, with 14 bases remaining between them. The CDR3 DNA reads TGTGCCAGCAGTGAAGATCCGGGACCTACCTACAATGAGCAGTTCTTC. Amino acid sequence: CASSEDPGPTYNEQFF.

The CDR3: CSAEPIGGMQYF. The DNA for the CDR3 is TGCAGTGCGGAGCCCATAGGGGGCATGCAGTATTTT. The chain combines TRBV20-1 with TRBJ2-3, with 7 positions matching TRBD1. Unmatched junction bases numbered 11, after V lost 6 bases and J lost 11 bases. CDR3 length equals 12 residues. Germline CDR1 and CDR2: DFQATT and SNEGSKA (reference sequence).

The chain combines TRBV12-3 or TRBV12-4 with TRBJ1-2; 8 bases agree with TRBD1. Trimming removed 6 bases from V and 3 bases from J; junction bases left unmatched: 9. The CDR3 spans 15 residues. CDR3: CASSYPGTGYYGYTF. DNA for the CDR3: TGTGCCAGCAGCTATCCCGGGACAGGATACTATGGCTACACCTTC.

J is TRBJ2-7 and V is TRBV11-2, with D tentatively TRBD1 or TRBD2 (6 bases each). There are 13 residues in the CDR3. CDR1 SGHAT and CDR2 FQNNGV come from the germline V gene. Trimming took off 5 bases at V and 5 bases at J, with 13 bases between the two ends. The CDR3 spells CASSLAWDNEQYF. For the CDR3, the DNA is TGTGCCAGCAGCCTAGCGTGGGACAACGAGCAGTACTTC.

With regard to this clonotype: Lacking the conserved final phenylalanine or tryptophan, this CDR3 likely reflects a read error. The limits of the CDR3 on the DNA are not certain, so only TCRdb's listed CDR3 is given. The rearrangement joins TRBV2 to TRBJ2-5; the table's D call TRBD1 went unverified against the DNA. The CDR3 is made up of 16 amino acids, end residues included. Germline loops: CDR1 SNHLY, CDR2 FYNNEI. CDR3 loop: CASTEIRDLNTEAFFG.

This clonotype has ten or more counts. The chain carries TRBV7-6 and TRBJ2-5; 10 bases are shared with TRBD1. The CDR3 is 17 amino acids. J lost 1 base, V lost 5 bases, and 10 bases had no gene match. The germline V gene encodes CDR1 SGHVS and CDR2 FNYEAQ. The CDR3 region is CASSPARGQGIQETQYF. CDR3 nucleotides: TGTGCCAGCAGCCCGGCCAGGGGACAGGGGATCCAAGAGACCCAGTACTTC.